The present TCR beta chain was sequenced within a study of early T cells in non-severe SARS-CoV-2 infection. Unique molecular identifiers were added to individual cDNA molecules. TCRdb independently ran MiXCR on the 5' RACE reads; one entry per CDR3 protein. Seen here are around 83,000 distinct CDR3 sequences, approximately 12% observed once, and the top ten hold around 4.3%. The germline gives CDR1 SGHRS, CDR2 YFSETQ. This CDR3 has 14 amino acids. The V and J ends lost 4 bases and 0 bases respectively, with 10 bases between them. This clonotype came up many times. This clonotype originated in an adult who was a healthcare worker with PCR-confirmed SARS-CoV-2 infection or an uninfected control (not recorded which). This sequence joins TRBV5-1 and TRBJ1-1; perhaps TRBD1 as D (5 bases). Sequencing was performed on whole blood, taken at baseline. CDR3 sequence reads: CASSGTGLNTEAFF. In DNA, the CDR3 is TGCGCCAGCAGCGGGACGGGACTGAACACTGAAGCTTTCTTT.